This is a list of T cell receptor beta chains from one sample in a study of blood T cell repertoires in COVID-19. Libraries were prepared by immunoSEQ multiplex PCR; TCRdb keeps only in-frame clonotypes and omits some of them. The repertoire has more than 300,000 clones, about 84% of them found once; the top ten carry around 1.7%. Input material: peripheral blood. The receptors come from a woman aged 45 to 65 with acute or convalescent COVID-19. Each CDR3 is given with its conserved first and last residue. The order of the fields is V gene, clone size, D gene, J gene, CDR3 protein, CDR3 DNA. D genes are given only for firm matches. Where a row states a size, it is once, few, many or the class of an expanded clone; other rows omit it.

TRBV12-5	NA	TRBD1	TRBJ1-1	CASGKGTGGTEAFF	TGTGCTAGTGGTAAGGGGACAGGGGGCACTGAAGCTTTCTTT
TRBV4-1	NA	TRBD1	TRBJ2-2	CASSLAGTGNTGELFF	TGCGCCAGCAGCCTAGCCGGGACAGGGAACACCGGGGAGCTGTTTTTT
TRBV6-5	NA	TRBD1	TRBJ1-5	CASSSWDRGRQPQHF	TGTGCCAGCAGTTCTTGGGACAGGGGTAGACAGCCCCAGCATTTT
TRBV28	NA	NA	TRBJ2-7	CASSLSSYEQYF	TGTGCCAGCAGTTTGAGCTCCTACGAGCAGTACTTC
TRBV7-3	NA	TRBD1	TRBJ2-7	CASSEQGSGEQYF	TGTGCCAGCAGCGAACAGGGGAGCGGCGAGCAGTACTTC
TRBV9	NA	TRBD2	TRBJ2-1	CASSVEGTSGYNEQFF	TGTGCCAGCAGCGTAGAGGGGACTAGCGGATACAATGAGCAGTTCTTC
TRBV27	NA	TRBD1	TRBJ1-2	CASSLRRTGAPYGYTF	TGTGCCAGCAGTTTACGGCGGACAGGGGCCCCCTATGGCTACACCTTC
TRBV27	NA	NA	TRBJ1-1	CATRGLDTEAFF	TGTGCCACTCGCGGGTTGGACACTGAAGCTTTCTTT
TRBV19	once	TRBD1	TRBJ1-2	CATRDRGNYGYTF	TGTGCCACTCGAGACAGGGGCAACTATGGCTACACCTTC
TRBV19	few	TRBD1	TRBJ2-3	CASSLTTGGTTDTQYF	TGTGCCAGTAGTCTAACGACAGGGGGTACGACAGATACGCAGTATTTT
TRBV7-2	NA	TRBD2	TRBJ2-7	CASSFPLAGSYEQYF	TGTGCCAGCAGCTTTCCACTAGCGGGATCCTACGAGCAGTACTTC
TRBV6-5	NA	TRBD2	TRBJ2-1	CASSERDWYNEQFF	TGTGCCAGCAGCGAGCGGGATTGGTACAATGAGCAGTTCTTC
TRBV4-1	NA	TRBD1	TRBJ1-1	CASSPTGGWTEAFF	TGCGCCAGCAGTCCGACAGGGGGCTGGACTGAAGCTTTCTTT
TRBV9	NA	NA	TRBJ1-3	CASSVDSHLSGNTIYF	TGTGCCAGCAGCGTAGACAGCCACCTCTCTGGAAACACCATATATTTT
TRBV5-3	NA	NA	TRBJ2-1	CARIPGTHYNEQFF	TGTGCCAGAATTCCCGGGACACACTACAATGAGCAGTTCTTC
TRBV24-1	NA	TRBD1	TRBJ2-7	CATSDLKGQPDEQYF	TGTGCCACCAGTGATTTGAAGGGACAGCCCGACGAGCAGTACTTC
TRBV6-5	NA	NA	TRBJ2-1	CACWDFYNEQFF	TGTGCCTGTTGGGACTTCTACAATGAGCAGTTCTTC
TRBV20-1	NA	NA	TRBJ1-1	CSASREGGPLEAFF	TGCAGTGCTAGTAGGGAGGGGGGACCCCTAGAAGCTTTCTTT
TRBV14	NA	NA	TRBJ2-2	CASSQVGGNTGELFF	TGTGCCAGCAGCCAAGTGGGGGGGAACACCGGGGAGCTGTTTTTT